This entry lists 32 T cell receptor beta chains sequenced from one sample in a study of blood T cell repertoires in COVID-19. Assay: immunoSEQ multiplex PCR; the TCRdb copy retains only in-frame clones and omits some. The sample includes hundreds of thousands of clones, more than 75% of them seen just once. The sample comprised PBMCs or T cells enriched from blood (not recorded which). These receptors all come from a man aged 60 to 75 who had recovered from COVID-19.

This chain's CDR3 is CASIFFGDTGSNVLTF. In nucleotides, the CDR3 is TGTGCCAGCATCTTTTTCGGGGACACGGGGTCCAACGTCCTGACTTTC. The V gene is TRBV2, the J gene TRBJ2-6; a possible D gene is TRBD1 (6 bases). CDR1 is SNHLY and CDR2 is FYNNEI in the germline V gene. CDR3 length equals 16 residues. The V and J ends lost 7 bases and 8 bases respectively, with 21 bases between them.

The CDR3 nucleotides are TGCGCCAGCAGCCAAGCAGGACAGGGCCACACTGAAGCTTTCTTT. It is translated as CASSQAGQGHTEAFF. The chain couples TRBV4-1 to TRBJ1-1, with 8 nucleotides matching TRBD1. With 1 base clipped from V and 3 bases from J, the junction kept 4 bases outside the gene matches. Germline CDR1 reads MGHRA; CDR2 reads YSYEKL. The CDR3 is 15 amino acids.

The chain is built from TRBV24-1 and TRBJ2-3; possibly TRBD1 for D (5 bases). The germline CDR1 and CDR2 sequences are KGHDR and SFDVKD. The CDR3 sequence is 16 residues long. The V end lost 5 bases, the J end lost 4 bases, and 18 bases lay between the germline ends. Written as DNA, the CDR3 is TGTGCCACCAGTGCCAACCAGGGCCTTGGGCCAGATACGCAGTATTTT. Its protein product is CATSANQGLGPDTQYF.

The V gene is TRBV3-1 (or the pseudogene TRBV3-2), the J gene TRBJ1-6; TRBD1 agrees at 7 bases. Germline CDR1 and CDR2: LGHDT and YNNKEL (reference sequence). The CDR3 sequence is 14 residues long. Losses at the gene ends were 3 bases for V and 13 bases for J; bases not matched to a gene: 9. The CDR3 region has the DNA TGTGCCAGCAGCCAGGGACAGATCCCCGAGCCCCTCCACTTT. Amino acids: CASSQGQIPEPLHF.

The V and J genes are TRBV5-6 and TRBJ1-6, with a possible D match to TRBD1 (5 bases). The V end lost 4 bases, the J end lost 4 bases, and 15 bases lay between the germline ends. The CDR3 covers 16 residues. Germline V gives CDR1 SGHDT, CDR2 YYEEEE. The CDR3 here is CASSLGQGIYNSPLHF. For the CDR3, the DNA is TGTGCCAGCAGCCTAGGACAAGGGATATATAATTCACCCCTCCACTTT.

To note about this clone: Other DNA sequences in this sample translate to the same CDR3. The genes are TRBV7-2 and TRBJ1-3; D may be TRBD1 (5 bases). The CDR3 runs to 15 residues. Germline-derived CDR1 and CDR2 are SGHTA and FQGNSA. V gave up 1 base and J gave up 0 bases, with 7 bases separating them. The CDR3 sequence is CASSLVGGSGNTIYF. The DNA for the CDR3 is TGTGCCAGCAGCTTAGTGGGGGGCTCTGGAAACACCATATATTTT.

The chain recombines TRBV5-6 with TRBJ1-2; 9 bases line up with TRBD1. CDR3 length: 15 residues. Germline V CDR1 and CDR2: SGHDT, YYEEEE. Trimming removed 0 bases from V and 8 bases from J; junction bases left unmatched: 8. The DNA of the CDR3 is TGTGCCAGCAGCTTGGAACCCACAGGGGGCCGGGGCTACACCTTC. This codes for CASSLEPTGGRGYTF.

This clone was seen just once. CDR3 region: CASNQRGQGGGYTF. In DNA form, the CDR3 reads TGTGCCAGCAACCAGCGGGGACAGGGAGGTGGCTACACCTTC. The genes are TRBV5-6 and TRBJ1-2, with TRBD1 identical over 9 bases. Trimming removed 6 bases from V and 7 bases from J; junction bases left unmatched: 10. Looked up from germline, CDR1 is SGHDT and CDR2 is YYEEEE. The CDR3 is 14 amino acids.

The rearrangement joins TRBV9 to TRBJ2-1; 10 nucleotides align to TRBD2. The germline V gene encodes CDR1 SGDLS and CDR2 YYNGEE. With V trimmed by 5 bases and J by 0 bases, 11 bases remained unmatched. The length of the CDR3 is 18 residues. CDR3 nucleotide sequence: TGTGCCAGCAGTAACGGGGAGCGGGAGGGAAGCTCCTACAATGAGCAGTTCTTC. Its protein is CASSNGEREGSSYNEQFF.

This chain joins TRBV9 and TRBJ2-1; a weak D match, TRBD2 (5 bases). Germline V lookup: CDR1 SGDLS, CDR2 YYNGEE. This CDR3 spans 18 amino acids. The V gene lost 1 base and the J gene lost 1 base, with 18 bases spanning the gap. The CDR3 loop is CASSVRSEDPVSYNEQFF. DNA for the CDR3: TGTGCCAGCAGCGTAAGATCGGAGGATCCCGTTTCCTACAATGAGCAGTTCTTC.

The chain is built from TRBV11-3 and TRBJ2-1, with 11 bases identical to TRBD2. This CDR3 is 15 amino acids long. Germline-derived CDR1 and CDR2 are SGHNT and YENEEA. V shed 5 bases, J shed 7 bases, and the junction held 7 bases outside the gene matches. In nucleotides, the CDR3 is TGTGCCAGCAGCCCGACTAGCGGGATCATTAATGAGCAGTTCTTC. Translation: CASSPTSGIINEQFF.

The rearrangement joins TRBV3-1 (or the pseudogene TRBV3-2) to TRBJ2-7; TRBD1 matches 7 bases. This CDR3 comprises 15 residues. The V gene's germline CDR1 is LGHDT and CDR2 YNNKEL (reference sequence). The J segment lost 3 bases and the V segment lost 3 bases, leaving 8 bases of the junction unmatched. The CDR3 DNA sequence: TGTGCCAGCAGCCAGGACAGGATTCGGATCTACGAGCAGTACTTC. Protein sequence: CASSQDRIRIYEQYF.

This chain joins TRBV11-2 and TRBJ1-4; tentative D call: TRBD1 (6 bases). CDR1 and CDR2 from the germline V gene are SGHAT and FQNNGV. V dropped 1 base and J dropped 4 bases, with 16 bases sitting between them. The CDR3 loop spans 17 amino acids. CDR3 residues: CASSLGSRGGLNEKLFF. Written as DNA, the CDR3 is TGTGCCAGCAGCTTAGGATCTCGGGGGGGGCTTAATGAAAAACTGTTTTTT. The variable domain in full, completed from reference TRBV11-2 and TRBJ1-4, reads EAGVAQSPRYKIIEKRQSVAFWCNPISGHATLYWYQQILGQGPKLLIQFQNNGVVDDSQLPKDRFSAERLKGVDSTLKIQPAKLEDSAVYLCASSLGSRGGLNEKLFFGSGTQLSVL.

This chain connects TRBV3-1 (or the pseudogene TRBV3-2) to TRBJ1-2; 7 positions match TRBD1. V dropped 4 bases and J dropped 8; count of bases not matched to a gene: 7. CDR3 length: 13 amino acids. Germline V gives CDR1 LGHDT, CDR2 YNNKEL (reference sequence). The CDR3: CASSPGGRGGYTF. CDR3 DNA sequence: TGTGCCAGCAGCCCAGGGGGTAGGGGGGGCTACACCTTC.

The rearrangement joins TRBV19 to TRBJ2-2; TRBD1 matches 8 bases. Germline CDR1 reads LNHDA; CDR2 reads SQIVND (reference sequence). CDR3 length: 15 residues. V was clipped by 4 bases and J by 5 bases; unmatched bases: 6. The CDR3 DNA is TGTGCCAGTAGTAGCGGACAGGGTCGGACCGGGGAGCTGTTTTTT. Translating gives CASSSGQGRTGELFF.

This rearrangement joins TRBV4-2 to TRBJ1-1; possibly TRBD1 for D (6 bases). V lost 2 bases, J lost 5 bases, and 18 bases lay in between. CDR3 length: 16 residues. CDR1 LGHNA and CDR2 YNFKEQ come from the germline V gene. In DNA form, the CDR3 reads TGTGCCAGCAGCCAACGCTTACAGGGCCCAGGGACTGAAGCTTTCTTT. Residues: CASSQRLQGPGTEAFF.

This rearrangement joins TRBV2 to TRBJ2-1, with unresolved D. In germline, CDR1 is SNHLY, CDR2 FYNNEI. The CDR3 is 13 residues long. V lost 6 bases to trimming and J lost 6 bases, with 12 bases between them. CDR3 bases: TGTGCCAGCAGCGCGCCCTTTTTCAATGAGCAGTTCTTC. Amino acid sequence: CASSAPFFNEQFF.

The V gene is TRBV5-1, the J gene TRBJ2-2; the match to TRBD2 covers 14 bases. CDR3 size: 17 residues. Germline CDR1 and CDR2: SGHRS and YFSETQ. V shed 3 bases and J 4 bases; nucleotides not matched to a gene: 5. The CDR3 nucleotides are TGCGCCAGCAGCTGGGGACTAGCGGGAGAGGGCACCGGGGAGCTGTTTTTT. Encoded protein: CASSWGLAGEGTGELFF.

The chain uses TRBV9 and TRBJ1-2; maybe TRBD1 (5 bases). The CDR3 totals 15 residues. Looked up from germline, CDR1 is SGDLS and CDR2 is YYNGEE. Trimming removed 4 bases from V and 0 bases from J, with 13 bases in between. In nucleotides, the CDR3 is TGTGCCAGCAGCCCCAACCCGACAGCTAACTATGGCTACACCTTC. Protein: CASSPNPTANYGYTF.

The V and J genes are TRBV6-6 and TRBJ2-2, with D unresolved. The CDR3 consists of 16 residues. With 2 bases removed from V and 7 bases from J, the gap between germline ends came to 17 bases. The germline V gene has CDR1 MNHNY and CDR2 SVGAGI (reference sequence). CDR3 coding DNA: TGTGCCAGCAGTTACCGGCAAACAGCCTTGGACGGGGAGCTGTTTTTT. This sequence encodes CASSYRQTALDGELFF.

The V gene is TRBV30, the J gene TRBJ2-3; D remains unclear. The CDR3 sequence is 15 residues long. The V gene lost 0 bases and the J gene lost 0 bases, with 10 bases spanning the gap. The germline CDR1 and CDR2 sequences are GTSNPN and SVGIG (reference sequence). The CDR3 sequence: CAWSVSAASTDTQYF. In nucleotides, the CDR3 is TGTGCCTGGAGTGTATCGGCGGCTAGCACAGATACGCAGTATTTT. The full variable domain, in which reference TRBV30 and TRBJ2-3 provide the parts outside the CDR3, is SQTIHQWPATLVQPVGSPLSLECTVEGTSNPNLYWYRQAAGRGLQLLFYSVGIGQISSEVPQNLSASRPQDRQFILSSKKLLLSDSGFYLCAWSVSAASTDTQYFGPGTRLTVL.

V gene TRBV5-1 combines with J gene TRBJ1-1; the D gene is possibly TRBD1 (6 bases). The length of the CDR3 is 12 residues. CDR1 SGHRS and CDR2 YFSETQ come from the germline V gene. Trimming took 4 bases from V and 9 from J, leaving 13 bases between them. The CDR3 loop reads CASSTEGGKAFF. Written as DNA, the CDR3 is TGCGCCAGCAGCACCGAGGGGGGGAAAGCTTTCTTT.

This chain links TRBV4-1 with TRBJ2-5; 12 bases are shared with TRBD2. V was pared by 4 bases and J by 2 bases, with 2 bases of the junction left unmatched. CDR3 length equals 15 residues. The germline V gene has CDR1 MGHRA and CDR2 YSYEKL. The CDR3 nucleotides read TGCGCCAGCAGCCCACTAGCGGGGGGACAAGAGACCCAGTACTTC. Amino acids: CASSPLAGGQETQYF.

The chain has TRBV27 and TRBJ1-1, with 7 bases identical to TRBD1. CDR1 is MNHEY, CDR2 SMNVEV, per germline (reference sequence). The CDR3 is 16 residues long. The junction had 13 bases not matched to a gene; V was cut back by 5 bases and J by 4 bases. CDR3 residues: CASSTQFGDRATEAFF. CDR3 DNA: TGTGCCAGCAGTACTCAGTTCGGAGACAGGGCCACTGAAGCTTTCTTT.

The chain recombines TRBV7-6 with TRBJ2-1, with TRBD2 matching over 8 bases. The ends lost 5 bases at V and 2 bases at J; junction bases unmatched: 8. Germline V gene sequence: CDR1 SGHVS, CDR2 FNYEAQ. The CDR3 runs to 16 residues. The CDR3 coding sequence is TGTGCCAGCAGCCCCGCGGTAGCGGGGACCTACAATGAGCAGTTCTTC. It encodes CASSPAVAGTYNEQFF.

The gene calls are TRBV3-1 (or the pseudogene TRBV3-2) and TRBJ2-7; 9 positions match TRBD2. Germline values: CDR1 LGHDT, CDR2 YNNKEL (reference sequence). The V segment lost 2 bases and the J segment 2 bases; nucleotides outside the gene matches: 10. The CDR3 has 17 residues. This chain's CDR3 is CASSQQPPRLAAYEQYF. The CDR3, as DNA: TGTGCCAGCAGCCAACAACCGCCCCGACTAGCGGCCTACGAGCAGTACTTC.

The chain uses TRBV7-9 and TRBJ1-2; no firm D call. The germline V and J ends were trimmed by 6 bases and 0 bases, with 17 bases remaining between them. The CDR3 is made up of 16 amino acids. Germline lookup yields CDR1 SEHNR and CDR2 FQNEAQ (reference sequence). The CDR3 sequence is CASSLVEGRTNYGYTF. DNA of the CDR3: TGTGCCAGCAGTCTGGTGGAGGGCCGCACTAACTATGGCTACACCTTC.

The rearrangement links TRBV9 to TRBJ1-2; 12 bases are shared with TRBD1. CDR3 size: 17 residues. CDR1 is SGDLS, CDR2 YYNGEE, per germline. Unmatched junction bases numbered 7, after V lost 4 bases and J lost 0 bases. Here the CDR3 DNA reads TGTGCCAGCAGCCCAACCGGGACAGGGGGCTCTAACTATGGCTACACCTTC. It encodes CASSPTGTGGSNYGYTF. The full variable domain, its missing parts supplied by reference TRBV9 and TRBJ1-2, is DSGVTQTPKHLITATGQRVTLRCSPRSGDLSVYWYQQSLDQGLQFLIQYYNGEERAKGNILERFSAQQFPDLHSELNLSSLELGDSALYFCASSPTGTGGSNYGYTFGSGTRLTVV.

This clone was seen once. The rearrangement links TRBV3-1 (or the pseudogene TRBV3-2) to TRBJ2-3, with 9 bases lining up with TRBD2. The CDR3 has 19 residues. V lost 4 bases and J lost 6; bases outside the gene matches: 20. Germline V lookup: CDR1 LGHDT, CDR2 YNNKEL (reference sequence). CDR3 DNA sequence: TGTGCCAGCAGCCCCCTCGTGGGGGCTGTAGCGGGGGAACACGATACGCAGTATTTT. As protein: CASSPLVGAVAGEHDTQYF.

The chain carries TRBV3-1 (or the pseudogene TRBV3-2) and TRBJ2-1; no clear D. The CDR3 has 12 amino acids. The ends were cut back, 10 bases at V and 5 bases at J, with 12 bases in the middle. The germline V gene encodes CDR1 LGHDT and CDR2 YNNKEL (reference sequence). In DNA form, the CDR3 reads TGTGCCACAGGCGATGATAACAATGAGCAGTTCTTC. As protein: CATGDDNNEQFF.

J is TRBJ1-1 and V is TRBV5-1; D is possibly TRBD1 (5 bases). Germline V gene lookup returns CDR1 SGHRS and CDR2 YFSETQ. The V and J ends lost 7 bases and 5 bases respectively, with 18 bases between them. The CDR3 totals 14 residues. CDR3 in DNA: TGCGCCAGCGAGAGGGGAGGGTCGAGGACTGAAGCTTTCTTT. Translating gives CASERGGSRTEAFF. Complete variable domain (other parts from reference TRBV5-1 and TRBJ1-1): KAGVTQTPRYLIKTRGQQVTLSCSPISGHRSVSWYQQTPGQGLQFLFEYFSETQRNKGNFPGRFSGRQFSNSRSEMNVSTLELGDSALYLCASERGGSRTEAFFGQGTRLTVV.

The chain couples TRBV18 to TRBJ2-7, with a weak D call TRBD1 (5 bases). Trimming took off 4 bases at V and 6 bases at J, with 13 bases between the two ends. The germline V gene encodes CDR1 KGHSH and CDR2 LQKENI. The CDR3 contains 13 residues. CDR3 nucleotide sequence: TGTGCCAGCTCACTGGACATCTTCGGCGAGCAGTACTTC. Its protein is CASSLDIFGEQYF.